Each of the 28 T cell receptor beta chains below was sequenced from the same sample in a study of technical replicates of blood from several donors. Only in-frame clones appear in the TCRdb table, and some are missing; sequencing was by immunoSEQ multiplex PCR. Of tens of thousands of clones listed, about 91% are singletons. Sequenced material: T cells isolated from PBMCs. The receptors stem from a human donor in good health.

This clone was seen a handful of times. The chain has TRBV28 and TRBJ2-7; 7 bases fit TRBD1. Trimming took 9 bases from V and 3 from J; bases not matched to a gene: 11. The CDR3 spans 14 residues. Germline V gives CDR1 MDHEN, CDR2 SYDVKM. The CDR3 reads CASESGTEVYEQYF. As DNA, the CDR3 is TGTGCCAGTGAGTCCGGGACAGAAGTCTACGAGCAGTACTTC.

The rearrangement joins TRBV7-8 to TRBJ1-4; 7 bases align to TRBD1. With V trimmed by 5 bases and J by 5 bases, 8 bases remained unmatched. Germline-derived CDR1 and CDR2 are SGHVS and FQNEAQ. The CDR3 is 15 residues long. The CDR3 region is CASSPPGRGNEKLFF. The CDR3 DNA reads TGTGCCAGCAGCCCGCCGGGCAGGGGGAATGAAAAACTGTTTTTT.

The genes are TRBV12-5 and TRBJ1-6, with 9 nucleotides matching TRBD1. The CDR3 is 14 amino acids. V lost 8 bases to trimming and J lost 7 bases; unmatched junction nucleotides: 6. Germline values: CDR1 LGHNT, CDR2 FRNRAP. CDR3 in amino acids: CASWDRVGNSPLHF. DNA of the CDR3: TGTGCTAGTTGGGACAGGGTGGGGAATTCACCCCTCCACTTT.

J is TRBJ2-1 and V is TRBV10-3; 12 bases fit TRBD2. The CDR3 sequence is 17 residues long. Germline values: CDR1 ENHRY, CDR2 SYGVKD. The V segment lost 3 bases and the J segment 1 base; nucleotides outside the gene matches: 4. CDR3 loop: CAISDSSGRVSYNEQFF. The CDR3 nucleotides are TGTGCCATCAGTGATTCTAGCGGGAGGGTATCCTACAATGAGCAGTTCTTC.

This rearrangement joins TRBV4-2 to TRBJ2-5; 11 nucleotides line up with TRBD2. Germline V gene sequence: CDR1 LGHNA, CDR2 YNFKEQ. V trimming: 0 bases; J trimming: 2 bases; junction bases outside the gene matches: 2. The CDR3 totals 16 residues. The CDR3 coding sequence is TGTGCCAGCAGCCAAGACCCTAGCGGGGGGCAAGAGACCCAGTACTTC. This translates into CASSQDPSGGQETQYF.

The chain employs TRBV29-1 and TRBJ1-1, with D possibly matching TRBD1 (5 bases). The length of the CDR3 is 14 residues. Germline CDR1 and CDR2: SQVTM and ANQGSEA. The germline V and J ends were trimmed by 4 bases and 0 bases, with 12 bases remaining between them. The chain's CDR3 is CSVAGVEMNTEAFF. CDR3 DNA: TGCAGCGTTGCGGGGGTAGAGATGAACACTGAAGCTTTCTTT.

This chain uses TRBV14 with TRBJ2-1; 7 nucleotides line up with TRBD2. The trim removed 4 bases at V and 6 bases at J, leaving 3 bases unmatched. This CDR3 has 13 residues. The germline V gene encodes CDR1 SGHDN and CDR2 FVKESK. CDR3 residues: CASSRAGSNEQFF. The CDR3 nucleotides read TGTGCCAGCAGCCGAGCGGGGTCCAATGAGCAGTTCTTC.

The CDR3 bases are TGTGCCAGTAGTAGGGGGGGTGAGCAGTTCTTC. Encoded protein: CASSRGGEQFF. The chain carries TRBV19 and TRBJ2-1; 7 bases line up with TRBD2. The germline V gene has CDR1 LNHDA and CDR2 SQIVND (reference sequence). The V and J ends lost 4 bases and 9 bases, in that order; junction bases with no gene match: 0. The CDR3 extends over 11 amino acids.

This chain uses TRBV6-1 with TRBJ1-3; no clear D. The CDR3 totals 14 residues. Germline CDR1 is MNHNS and CDR2 is SASEGT. Trimming removed 1 base from V and 2 bases from J, with 6 bases in between. CDR3 nucleotide sequence: TGTGCCAGCAGTGAAGGGTGGCCTGGAAACACCATATATTTT. It encodes CASSEGWPGNTIYF.

J is TRBJ2-7 and V is TRBV28, with 10 positions matching TRBD2. Germline lookup yields CDR1 MDHEN and CDR2 SYDVKM. CDR3 length equals 15 residues. Trimming cost V 5 bases and J 3 bases; bases outside gene matches: 7. The CDR3 bases are TGTGCCAGCAGTCCAGAACTAGCGGGATTCTACGAGCAGTACTTC. Protein: CASSPELAGFYEQYF.

V is TRBV9 and J is TRBJ1-1; the D gene is possibly TRBD1 (5 bases). Germline assignment: CDR1 SGDLS and CDR2 YYNGEE. V lost 4 bases, J lost 5 bases, and 15 bases lay in between. This CDR3 contains 14 residues. The CDR3 protein is CASSYLGSGTEAFF. In nucleotides, the CDR3 is TGTGCCAGCAGCTACTTGGGCTCAGGGACTGAAGCTTTCTTT. Full variable domain (outside the CDR3, taken from reference TRBV9 and TRBJ1-1): DSGVTQTPKHLITATGQRVTLRCSPRSGDLSVYWYQQSLDQGLQFLIQYYNGEERAKGNILERFSAQQFPDLHSELNLSSLELGDSALYFCASSYLGSGTEAFFGQGTRLTVV.

This clone appeared a few times. The rearrangement uses TRBV10-3 and TRBJ1-1, with 8 nucleotides matching TRBD1. The J segment lost 1 base and the V segment lost 2 bases, leaving 6 bases of the junction unmatched. The CDR3 sequence is 16 residues long. Germline CDR1 and CDR2: ENHRY and SYGVKD. In DNA, the CDR3 is TGTGCCATCAGTGAGGGACAGGGCGGGAAGAACACTGAAGCTTTCTTT. Its translation: CAISEGQGGKNTEAFF.

The rearrangement joins TRBV13 to TRBJ2-7; maybe TRBD2 (6 bases). The CDR3 sequence is 15 residues long. Between the trimmed V and J ends, which lost 1 base and 0 bases, there was a span of 10 bases. The germline V gene has CDR1 PRHDT and CDR2 FYEKMQ (reference sequence). The CDR3 sequence is CASSLAGESSYEQYF. CDR3 DNA: TGTGCCAGCAGCTTAGCGGGAGAGAGCTCCTACGAGCAGTACTTC.

The chain combines TRBV10-1 with TRBJ2-1; 7 bases line up with TRBD2. Germline V gene lookup returns CDR1 WNHNN and CDR2 SYGVQD (reference sequence). This CDR3 comprises 16 residues. After removal of 0 bases from V and 8 bases from J, the junction contained 10 bases not matched to a gene. The CDR3 spells CASSESVQGLRDEQFF. Written as DNA, the CDR3 is TGCGCCAGCAGTGAGTCTGTCCAGGGACTACGTGATGAGCAGTTCTTC.

The rearrangement uses TRBV9 and TRBJ2-3; 12 nucleotides line up with TRBD2. Per the germline V gene, CDR1 is SGDLS and CDR2 is YYNGEE. Trimming cost V 7 bases and J 1 base; bases outside gene matches: 10. This CDR3 contains 17 residues. The chain's CDR3 is CASQTTSGRGGTDTQYF. CDR3 bases: TGTGCCAGCCAAACGACTAGCGGGAGAGGGGGCACAGATACGCAGTATTTT.

V is TRBV6-1 and J is TRBJ1-6; D not certain. Germline CDR1 MNHNS, CDR2 SASEGT. The CDR3 runs 13 residues. V shed 7 bases and J shed 14 bases, with 18 bases lying between them. Here the CDR3 reads CASTWGENSALHF. The DNA of the CDR3 is TGTGCCAGCACCTGGGGAGAGAATTCGGCCCTCCACTTT.

The chain uses TRBV6-5 and TRBJ2-1, with TRBD2 matching over 7 bases. Losses at the gene ends were 3 bases for V and 4 bases for J; bases not matched to a gene: 9. There are 16 residues in the CDR3. The germline gives CDR1 MNHEY, CDR2 SVGAGI. The chain's CDR3 is CASSYPAGAGYNEQFF. The DNA of the CDR3 is TGTGCCAGCAGTTATCCGGCGGGAGCGGGATACAATGAGCAGTTCTTC.

The rearrangement joins TRBV5-8 to TRBJ2-7; 9 positions agree with TRBD1. The CDR3 is 17 residues long. Germline CDR1 SGHTS, CDR2 YDEGEE. The V segment lost 0 bases and the J segment 1 base; nucleotides outside the gene matches: 8. The CDR3 is CASSLVAGTGNSYEQYF. CDR3 nucleotide sequence: TGTGCCAGCAGCTTGGTCGCCGGGACAGGGAATTCCTACGAGCAGTACTTC.

CDR3 residues: CASSYGQYTDTQYF. DNA for the CDR3: TGCGCCAGCAGCTACGGACAGTACACAGATACGCAGTATTTT. The V call is TRBV5-1, the J call TRBJ2-3, with D tentatively TRBD1 (6 bases). CDR1 and CDR2 (germline): SGHRS, YFSETQ. CDR3 length equals 14 residues. The V end lost 3 bases, the J end lost 2 bases, and 10 bases lay between the germline ends.

The CDR3 DNA sequence: TGTGCCAGCAACAACCGGGACAGCCTACGAGTGCAGTACTTC. This encodes CASNNRDSLRVQYF. The chain is built from TRBV7-9 and TRBJ2-7; 7 positions agree with TRBD1. CDR3 size: 14 residues. V trimming: 7 bases; J trimming: 9 bases; junction bases outside the gene matches: 15. The germline CDR1 and CDR2 sequences are SEHNR and FQNEAQ (reference sequence).

This clone turned up a few times. This chain uses TRBV18 with TRBJ1-2; D ambiguous. The V end was cut by 5 bases, the J end by 8 bases, with 18 bases between. This CDR3 is built from 14 residues. Germline CDR1 KGHSH, CDR2 LQKENI. Here the CDR3 DNA reads TGTGCCAGCTCAACCTTATCGGGAGAAGGCGGCTACACCTTC. It codes for CASSTLSGEGGYTF.

The V gene is TRBV6-5, the J gene TRBJ2-7; 8 nucleotides line up with TRBD2. The CDR3 sequence is 16 residues long. Losses at the gene ends were 2 bases for V and 3 bases for J; bases not matched to a gene: 9. Germline V CDR1 and CDR2: MNHEY, SVGAGI. The CDR3 loop is CASSYGMLAGHYEQYF. The CDR3 bases are TGTGCCAGCAGTTACGGCATGCTAGCGGGCCACTACGAGCAGTACTTC.

The rearrangement links TRBV7-2 to TRBJ2-1, with TRBD2 identical over 8 bases. The CDR3 extends over 17 amino acids. Germline-derived CDR1 and CDR2 are SGHTA and FQGNSA. J was trimmed by 6 bases and V by 2 bases; bases with no gene match: 12. The CDR3: CASSLRWQAGVLNEQFF. CDR3 DNA: TGTGCCAGCAGCTTAAGGTGGCAAGCGGGAGTTCTCAATGAGCAGTTCTTC.

The chain uses TRBV27 and TRBJ1-1, with D perhaps TRBD1 (6 bases). This CDR3 is 13 amino acids long. CDR1 is MNHEY, CDR2 SMNVEV, per germline (reference sequence). The germline V and J ends were trimmed by 4 bases and 7 bases, with 13 bases remaining between them. CDR3 residues: CASSSPGHLEAFF. The CDR3 coding sequence is TGTGCCAGCAGTTCCCCGGGACACCTTGAAGCTTTCTTT.

In nucleotides, the CDR3 is TGTGCCAGAAGCTCGGGGAACACCATATATTTT. Translation: CARSSGNTIYF. V is TRBV5-3 and J is TRBJ1-3; no firm D call. TRBV5-3 is treated as an ORF (open reading frame) with a function not yet certain. The CDR3 spans 11 residues. V gave up 3 bases and J gave up 7 bases, with 5 bases separating them.

The chain employs TRBV12-5 and TRBJ1-2, with TRBD1 as a possible D gene (6 bases). Trimming removed 2 bases from V and 2 bases from J, with 27 bases in between. This CDR3 region has 20 residues. Germline-derived CDR1 and CDR2 are LGHNT and FRNRAP. The CDR3 sequence: CASGLPPPALQGIGNYGYTF. The CDR3 DNA is TGTGCTAGTGGTTTGCCCCCTCCGGCCCTACAGGGTATCGGAAACTATGGCTACACCTTC.

This chain connects TRBV13 to TRBJ2-5, with 8 bases lining up with TRBD1. V shed 5 bases, J shed 0 bases, and the junction held 5 bases outside the gene matches. Per the germline V gene, CDR1 is PRHDT and CDR2 is FYEKMQ (reference sequence). This CDR3 is 15 amino acids long. The CDR3 loop reads CASSTTTGDQETQYF. CDR3 in DNA: TGTGCCAGCAGCACCACGACAGGGGACCAAGAGACCCAGTACTTC.

J is TRBJ2-1 and V is TRBV19, with D possibly TRBD2 on 6 matching bases. Germline CDR1 is LNHDA and CDR2 is SQIVND (reference sequence). The CDR3 totals 15 residues. V was pared by 10 bases and J by 9 bases, with 25 bases between. The CDR3 spells CATVRSREYFGEQFF. The CDR3 bases are TGTGCCACAGTAAGGAGCCGGGAGTATTTTGGTGAGCAGTTCTTC.